The T cell receptor beta chain described here comes from a study of T cells in Graves' hyperthyroidism and ophthalmopathy. Study-wide findings and caveats: Ophthalmopathy was model-predicted a median around 6.7 months pre-onset.

Researchers took RNA transcripts and amplified the TCR beta CDR3 regions from them. An initial round of RT-PCR targeting the TCR CDR3 relied on the HTBI primer set. TCRdb fed the multiplex PCR reads into MiXCR, producing one record per CDR3 protein. The table includes over 500,000 distinct CDR3 sequences, around 43% detected once. In its sample, this clonotype was seen once. The target antigen is unknown. The CDR3 totals 14 residues. The germline gives CDR1 SGHTA, CDR2 FQGNSA. Trimming left V 6 bases short and J 2 bases short, with 10 bases between. Specimen: peripheral blood or thyroid tissue (not recorded which). The chain combines TRBV7-2 with TRBJ2-2; D might be TRBD1 (5 bases). The TCR was taken from an adult woman with Graves' disease, either hyperthyroidism or ophthalmopathy (not recorded which). The CDR3 loop reads CASRRGSNTGELFF. CDR3 DNA sequence: TGTGCCAGCAGAAGGGGATCAAACACCGGGGAGCTGTTTTTT. The variable domain in full, with the rest retrieved from reference TRBV7-2 and TRBJ2-2, is GAGVSQSPSNKVTEKGKDVELRCDPISGHTALYWYRQSLGQGLEFLIYFQGNSAPDKSGLPSDRFSAERTGGSVSTLTIQRTQQEDSAVYLCASRRGSNTGELFFGEGSRLTVL.